This T cell receptor (beta chain) derives from a study of vaccination effects on CD4 cells after COVID-19. CD4+ T cells specific for antigen were expanded with viral peptide pools by the ViraFEST assay before sequencing. The culture ran for around 10 days before CD4+ T cells were isolated. Vaccine recipients had no previous SARS-CoV-2 infection; their nucleocapsid antibodies were negative. Fewer than 2.5 million PBMC were seeded per well and grown in the presence of roughly 10 IU/ml IL-2 and around 9 ug/ml peptides. This CDR3 is built from 18 residues. Per germline, CDR1 KGHSH and CDR2 LQKENI. The trim removed 3 bases at V and 2 bases at J, leaving 10 bases unmatched. Produced via immunoSEQ multiplex PCR; TCRdb's table is partial and in-frame only. Altogether about 27,000 clones are present, more than 65% being singletons, with the ten largest covering around 22%. On this clone itself: The antigen is undetermined.

The sequenced sample was CD4+ T cells from PBMCs cultured with HCoV-NL63 spike peptides, obtained before COVID-19 vaccination. The sequence was collected from a human donor who received a COVID-19 vaccine. The chain employs TRBV18 and TRBJ1-2; 12 positions match TRBD1. This CDR3 reads CASSPLGTGGAGNYGYTF. For the CDR3, the DNA is TGTGCCAGCTCACCGCTCGGGACAGGGGGCGCGGGAAACTATGGCTACACCTTC.